The 25 T cell receptor beta chains in this list originate from one sample, sequenced in a study of blood T cell repertoires in COVID-19 (dated by TCRdb to about 2020). The receptor library was made with the immunoSEQ multiplex PCR assay. The immuneACCESS repertoire file appears here via TCRdb, limited to in-frame rearrangements. These files lack a portion of the clones; in checked studies, under half of the deficit traces to unresolved V genes, and the cause of the others is not known. This sample is represented by about 260,000 clones; around 87% of them were singletons. The top ten constitute less than 1.6% of the sample. Source material: peripheral blood. The receptors originated from a middle-aged woman who had recovered from COVID-19.

V is TRBV15 and J is TRBJ2-5, with TRBD2 matching over 8 bases. The germline CDR1 and CDR2 sequences are LNHNV and YYDKDF (reference sequence). This CDR3 comprises 16 residues. J gave up 2 bases and V 1 base, and 6 bases lay outside the gene matches. CDR3 region: CATSRAGSGAQETQYF. The CDR3 region has the DNA TGTGCCACCAGCAGAGCGGGTAGCGGGGCGCAAGAGACCCAGTACTTC.

The chain recombines TRBV7-9 with TRBJ2-7, with D tentatively TRBD1 (6 bases). This CDR3 is 15 amino acids long. Per germline, CDR1 SEHNR and CDR2 FQNEAQ (reference sequence). The ends were cut back, 5 bases at V and 4 bases at J, with 18 bases in the middle. The CDR3 here is CASSAEPGQHYEQYF. Written as DNA, the CDR3 is TGTGCCAGCAGCGCTGAGCCCGGACAGCATTACGAGCAGTACTTC.

V is TRBV7-8 and J is TRBJ1-2; D might be TRBD1 (5 bases). Germline V gene data show CDR1 as SGHVS and CDR2 as FQNEAQ. V was cut by 3 bases and J by 4 bases, with 18 bases left in between. The CDR3 runs 16 residues. CDR3 region: CASSFTTGAGPYGYTF. For the CDR3, the DNA is TGTGCCAGCAGCTTTACTACTGGGGCAGGGCCCTATGGCTACACCTTC.

The chain is built from TRBV18 and TRBJ1-1, with D possibly matching TRBD1 (5 bases). V lost 6 bases to trimming and J lost 6 bases, with 8 bases between them. CDR3 size: 11 residues. The germline CDR1 and CDR2 sequences are KGHSH and LQKENI. The CDR3 here is CASSRGSEAFF. The CDR3 DNA reads as TGTGCCAGCTCTCGGGGGTCTGAAGCTTTCTTT.

The chain couples TRBV2 to TRBJ2-1, with 9 bases lining up with TRBD2. V gave up 4 bases and J gave up 0 bases; unmatched junction bases: 4. From germline, CDR1 is SNHLY and CDR2 FYNNEI. The CDR3 has 16 residues. The CDR3 loop is CASSASGESSYNEQFF. The CDR3 bases are TGTGCCAGCAGTGCTAGCGGGGAGAGCTCCTACAATGAGCAGTTCTTC.

The rearrangement joins TRBV5-1 to TRBJ2-5; TRBD2 matches 10 bases. V shed 2 bases and J 3 bases; nucleotides not matched to a gene: 4. This CDR3 has 15 residues. From germline, CDR1 is SGHRS and CDR2 YFSETQ. CDR3 sequence reads: CASSFGLAGEETQYF. The CDR3, as DNA: TGCGCCAGCAGCTTCGGGCTAGCGGGGGAAGAGACCCAGTACTTC.

The DNA of the CDR3 is TGTGCCAGCAGTTACGGCACAGCTGGAAACACCATATATTTT. This encodes CASSYGTAGNTIYF. V gene TRBV6-2 or TRBV6-3 combines with J gene TRBJ1-3; no clear D gene. Germline V gene sequence: CDR1 MNHEY, CDR2 SVGEGT. The CDR3 sequence is 14 residues long. Trimming cost V 2 bases and J 2 bases, with 7 bases left between them.

The V call is TRBV2, the J call TRBJ1-3; maybe TRBD1 (5 bases). Trimming cost V 4 bases and J 11 bases, with 15 bases left between them. The CDR3 has 13 amino acids. Looked up from germline, CDR1 is SNHLY and CDR2 is FYNNEI. CDR3 sequence: CASSGVTSGAIYF. The CDR3 DNA is TGTGCCAGCAGTGGAGTCACCTCGGGGGCCATATATTTT.

The V gene is TRBV7-8, the J gene TRBJ1-1; a weak D match, TRBD1 (5 bases). Trimming removed 4 bases at V and 2 bases at J, with 8 bases between. The CDR3 length is 13 residues. CDR1 is SGHVS, CDR2 FQNEAQ, per germline. The CDR3 loop is CASSSDSNTEAFF. The CDR3 DNA reads as TGTGCCAGCAGCTCCGACAGTAACACTGAAGCTTTCTTT.

The chain joins TRBV7-6 to TRBJ1-3; D is unclear. Germline loops: CDR1 SGHVS, CDR2 FNYEAQ. There are 16 residues in the CDR3. Trimming removed 5 bases from V and 0 bases from J, with 14 bases in between. The CDR3 sequence is CASSPDRGFSGNTIYF. The CDR3 nucleotides read TGTGCCAGCAGCCCCGACCGGGGTTTCTCTGGAAACACCATATATTTT.

This chain joins TRBV14 and TRBJ1-1, with a weak D call TRBD1 (6 bases). V lost 4 bases and J 3 bases, leaving 18 bases between the germline ends. There are 16 residues in the CDR3. From germline, CDR1 is SGHDN and CDR2 FVKESK. The chain's CDR3 is CASSPQGGSVDTEAFF. The DNA for the CDR3 is TGTGCCAGCAGCCCACAGGGCGGGTCGGTCGACACTGAAGCTTTCTTT.

The J gene is TRBJ1-1, the V gene TRBV6-1; 9 bases agree with TRBD1. The J segment lost 6 bases and the V segment lost 5 bases, leaving 10 bases of the junction unmatched. This CDR3 is built from 15 residues. The germline V gene encodes CDR1 MNHNS and CDR2 SASEGT. CDR3 protein: CASSSRTGAGAEAFF. The CDR3 region has the DNA TGTGCCAGCAGTTCGAGGACAGGGGCGGGGGCTGAAGCTTTCTTT.

The J gene is TRBJ1-5, the V gene TRBV6-5; D gene uncertain. Germline V gene lookup returns CDR1 MNHEY and CDR2 SVGAGI. CDR3 length equals 14 residues. V was cut by 7 bases and J by 3 bases, with 13 bases left in between. CDR3 residues: CASKPGGSNQPQHF. The CDR3 coding sequence is TGTGCCAGCAAACCGGGTGGATCCAATCAGCCCCAGCATTTT.

This CDR3 is CASSFPELSNTGELFF. In DNA, the CDR3 is TGCGCCAGCAGCTTCCCAGAACTATCGAACACCGGGGAGCTGTTTTTT. This rearrangement joins TRBV5-1 to TRBJ2-2; the D is unclear. V was pared by 2 bases and J by 0 bases, with 11 bases between. Germline V CDR1 and CDR2: SGHRS, YFSETQ. This CDR3 is 16 amino acids long.

DNA of the CDR3: TGTGCCAGCAGTTTAGGAGATAACTATGGCTACACCTTC. Residues: CASSLGDNYGYTF. V usage is TRBV12-3 or TRBV12-4 and J usage is TRBJ1-2; D unclear. The CDR3 is 13 amino acids. With 1 base removed from V and 1 base from J, the gap between germline ends came to 4 bases.

This chain links TRBV5-1 with TRBJ2-7, with 8 bases identical to TRBD1. Per the germline V gene, CDR1 is SGHRS and CDR2 is YFSETQ. CDR3 length: 17 amino acids. The junction had 19 bases not matched to a gene; V was cut back by 9 bases and J by 2 bases. The CDR3 nucleotides read TGCGCCAACGCACCCACCTCCCGGACAGGGTCCGCCTACGAGCAGTACTTC. It is translated as CANAPTSRTGSAYEQYF. Based on the CDR3 plus reference TRBV5-1 and TRBJ2-7, the full variable domain is KAGVTQTPRYLIKTRGQQVTLSCSPISGHRSVSWYQQTPGQGLQFLFEYFSETQRNKGNFPGRFSGRQFSNSRSEMNVSTLELGDSALYLCANAPTSRTGSAYEQYFGPGTRLTVT.

V is TRBV11-3 and J is TRBJ2-5, with TRBD2 matching over 7 bases. The germline CDR1 and CDR2 sequences are SGHNT and YENEEA. This CDR3 is built from 15 residues. Trimming cost V 1 base and J 5 bases; bases outside gene matches: 7. The DNA for the CDR3 is TGTGCCAGCAGCTTAGGGAGCGGGGCGGGGGAGACCCAGTACTTC. It specifies CASSLGSGAGETQYF.

Only a few counts were recorded for this clone. The rearrangement joins TRBV29-1 to TRBJ1-2; a weak D match, TRBD1 (6 bases). Trimming took off 3 bases at V and 4 bases at J, with 9 bases between the two ends. The CDR3 extends over 12 amino acids. Germline V gives CDR1 SQVTM, CDR2 ANQGSEA. CDR3 amino acids: CSVDEDSYGYTF. CDR3 bases: TGCAGCGTTGACGAGGACAGCTATGGCTACACCTTC.

The rearrangement uses TRBV24-1 and TRBJ1-2, with D perhaps matching TRBD1 (5 bases). With 9 bases removed from V and 0 bases from J, the gap between germline ends came to 16 bases. There are 15 residues in the CDR3. CDR1 and CDR2 from the germline V gene are KGHDR and SFDVKD. The CDR3 DNA sequence: TGTGCCACCCGAATGATGGGGGGGGCTAACTATGGCTACACCTTC. Its protein is CATRMMGGANYGYTF.

The V call is TRBV11-2, the J call TRBJ2-7, with D possibly matching TRBD1 (6 bases). The V gene's germline CDR1 is SGHAT and CDR2 FQNNGV. This CDR3 spans 17 amino acids. The V gene lost 0 bases and the J gene lost 4 bases, with 19 bases spanning the gap. DNA for the CDR3: TGTGCCAGCAGCTTAGAGGGGGCCGGGCAGGGTTGGTACGAGCAGTACTTC. Protein product: CASSLEGAGQGWYEQYF.

The V and J genes are TRBV5-1 and TRBJ2-3; tentatively, D is TRBD2 (6 bases). The CDR3 totals 14 residues. CDR1 and CDR2 (germline): SGHRS, YFSETQ. Trimming stripped 4 bases from V and 6 bases from J, with 15 bases between. CDR3 DNA sequence: TGCGCCAGCAGCCGGACTGGGGCGGGGGATACGCAGTATTTT. Amino acid sequence: CASSRTGAGDTQYF. Using reference TRBV5-1 and TRBJ2-3 for the parts outside the CDR3, the full variable domain is KAGVTQTPRYLIKTRGQQVTLSCSPISGHRSVSWYQQTPGQGLQFLFEYFSETQRNKGNFPGRFSGRQFSNSRSEMNVSTLELGDSALYLCASSRTGAGDTQYFGPGTRLTVL.

The V call is TRBV9, the J call TRBJ2-7, with 10 positions matching TRBD2. The V segment lost 3 bases and the J segment 5 bases; nucleotides outside the gene matches: 8. Germline CDR1 SGDLS, CDR2 YYNGEE. The CDR3 covers 15 residues. The CDR3 here is CASSASGGDPHEQYF. CDR3 nucleotides: TGTGCCAGCAGCGCCAGCGGGGGGGATCCACACGAGCAGTACTTC.

V gene TRBV10-1 combines with J gene TRBJ2-5; 15 nucleotides line up with TRBD2. The V gene end was trimmed by 6 bases and the J gene end by 0 bases; junction bases not matched to a gene: 5. The CDR3 is 17 amino acids. Germline V gene data show CDR1 as WNHNN and CDR2 as SYGVQD (reference sequence). CDR3 region: CASSPGTSGGHQETQYF. In nucleotides, the CDR3 is TGCGCCAGCAGCCCCGGGACTAGCGGGGGGCACCAAGAGACCCAGTACTTC.

This chain joins TRBV30 and TRBJ1-2; possible D gene TRBD1, 6 bases. Germline CDR1 GTSNPN, CDR2 SVGIG (reference sequence). The CDR3 totals 13 residues. Trimming removed 0 bases from V and 7 bases from J, with 12 bases in between. CDR3 sequence (DNA): TGTGCCTGGAGTGTACGGGACACGTCTGGCTACACCTTC. It encodes CAWSVRDTSGYTF.

The CDR3 DNA sequence: TGTGCCAGCAGCCCGGACAAAAACACTGAAGCTTTCTTT. Translated: CASSPDKNTEAFF. The chain is built from TRBV7-9 and TRBJ1-1; tentative D call: TRBD1 (5 bases). This CDR3 comprises 13 residues. CDR1 and CDR2 from the germline V gene are SEHNR and FQNEAQ (reference sequence). Trimming removed 5 bases at V and 2 bases at J, with 9 bases between.